This is a list of T cell receptor beta chains from one sample in a study of blood T cell repertoires in COVID-19. Profiled with immunoSEQ multiplex PCR; TCRdb holds only in-frame clones, not every one. The sample yields 93,000 or so clones, just over 85% seen once. The sequencing sample was made of peripheral blood. The source is a human donor in a cohort sampled during active COVID-19. The CDR3 runs from the conserved cysteine through the conserved F or W. D genes are given only for firm matches. The size field is filled for only some rows; it gives once, few, many or a size class.

V	J	size	length	D	DNA	CDR3
TRBV7-2	TRBJ2-7	-	15	TRBD1	TGTGCCAGCAGCTTGGCGTCACAGGGGTCCCACGAGCAGTACTTC	CASSLASQGSHEQYF
TRBV7-2	TRBJ2-3	once	17	TRBD2	TGTGCCAGCAGCTTAGCGGGGGCGGGGGGCGGAGAAGATACGCAGTATTTT	CASSLAGAGGGEDTQYF
TRBV5-1	TRBJ2-1	-	13	-	TGCGCCAGCAGCTTGGACTATTTCAATGAGCAGTTCTTC	CASSLDYFNEQFF
TRBV7-2	TRBJ1-5	once	14	-	TGTGCCAGCAGCTTACAGGGAGGGAATCAGCCCCAGCATTTT	CASSLQGGNQPQHF
TRBV28	TRBJ2-3	few	16	TRBD2	TGTGCCAGCAGTCCCCGGGGAGCGGGAGAGGTTGATACGCAGTATTTT	CASSPRGAGEVDTQYF
TRBV27	TRBJ1-5	medium-sized	17	TRBD1	TGTGCCAGCAGTTCTTTATTCGACAGGGGCAGAAATCAGCCCCAGCATTTT	CASSSLFDRGRNQPQHF
TRBV6-5	TRBJ1-6	many	14	-	TGTGCCAGCAGCCCGGGACATTTTAATTCACCCCTCCACTTT	CASSPGHFNSPLHF
TRBV30	TRBJ1-2	-	14	TRBD1	TGTGCCTGGAGTACCTCCGGGACAGGCTATGGCTACACCTTC	CAWSTSGTGYGYTF
TRBV9	TRBJ2-1	-	12	-	TGTGCCAGCAGCGTAGGGAGGAATGAGCAGTTCTTC	CASSVGRNEQFF
TRBV19	TRBJ2-7	-	15	TRBD2	TGTGCCAGTAGCTCGGGGCTAGCGGGGACCTACGAGCAGTACTTC	CASSSGLAGTYEQYF
TRBV4-3	TRBJ2-1	-	14	-	TGCGCCAGCAGCCAAGCAGGGCCCGTCAATGAGCAGTTCTTC	CASSQAGPVNEQFF
TRBV19	TRBJ1-2	-	15	-	TGTGCCAGTACCCTAGGGGGGGGCGCAGGGTATGGCTACACCTTC	CASTLGGGAGYGYTF
TRBV7-2	TRBJ1-3	-	15	-	TGTGCCAGCAGTTTTACAGGGAACCAAATAAACACCATATATTTT	CASSFTGNQINTIYF
TRBV28	TRBJ2-2	-	15	TRBD1	TGTGCCAGCAGTTTACCCGGGACAGGCACCGGGGAGCTGTTTTTT	CASSLPGTGTGELFF
TRBV6-2/TRBV6-3	TRBJ1-2	medium-sized	20	-	TGTGCCAGCAGTTACCCCTACGGACCACGATGGCGCCAAGGACTATATGGCTACACCTTC	CASSYPYGPRWRQGLYGYTF
TRBV27	TRBJ1-5	few	13	-	TGTGCCAGCAGTCCTCAACTGGATCAGCCCCAGCATTTT	CASSPQLDQPQHF
TRBV9	TRBJ2-3	-	16	-	TGTGCCAGCAGCGTACCCCGACAGGGAGGAACAGATACGCAGTATTTT	CASSVPRQGGTDTQYF
TRBV19	TRBJ2-5	-	15	TRBD2	TGTGCCAGTAGTAGAGGGACTAGCGGAGAAGAGACCCAGTACTTC	CASSRGTSGEETQYF
TRBV28	TRBJ1-5	-	15	TRBD1	TGTGCCAGCAGCTTGAAGGGGACAGGAGGTCAGCCCCAGCATTTT	CASSLKGTGGQPQHF
TRBV9	TRBJ2-7	-	16	TRBD2	TGTGCCAGCAGCGTAGCCTCTAGCGGGAGTGCCTACGAGCAGTACTTC	CASSVASSGSAYEQYF
TRBV7-2	TRBJ2-7	-	15	TRBD2	TGTGCCAGCAGCTTGTTAGCGGGAGTTACCCACGAGCAGTACTTC	CASSLLAGVTHEQYF
TRBV19	TRBJ1-5	-	14	-	TGTGCCAGTAGTATCTTGCAGGGGAATCAGCCCCAGCATTTT	CASSILQGNQPQHF
TRBV6-2/TRBV6-3	TRBJ2-3	-	15	TRBD2	TGTGCCAGCAGTTTGCGGACTAGTAGCACAGATACGCAGTATTTT	CASSLRTSSTDTQYF
TRBV9	TRBJ2-7	once	14	TRBD1	TGTGCCAGCAGCCCCCCGGACAGGGTCTACGAGCAGTACTTC	CASSPPDRVYEQYF
TRBV4-3	TRBJ1-5	-	18	TRBD1	TGCGCCAGCAGCCAAGGGGGGGACAGATTTTATAGCAATCAGCCCCAGCATTTT	CASSQGGDRFYSNQPQHF
TRBV10-3	TRBJ1-5	-	14	-	TGTGCCATCAGTGAGTCGGGCAGCTATCAGCCCCAGCATTTT	CAISESGSYQPQHF
TRBV18	TRBJ1-1	-	14	TRBD1	TGTGCCAGCTCATCCGGGACAGGGAACACTGAAGCTTTCTTT	CASSSGTGNTEAFF
TRBV9	TRBJ1-6	few	14	-	TGTGCCAGCAGCGTACGTCCAGGTTATTCACCCCTCCACTTT	CASSVRPGYSPLHF
TRBV7-2	TRBJ1-1	-	15	TRBD1	TGTGCCAGCAGCTTCTCCGGGACAGGGGAAACTGAAGCTTTCTTT	CASSFSGTGETEAFF
TRBV7-9	TRBJ2-7	-	15	TRBD1	TGTGCCAGCAGCTCCCCCCGCGACAGGGCCTCCGAGCAGTACTTC	CASSSPRDRASEQYF
TRBV6-5	TRBJ2-7	-	14	TRBD2	TGTGCCAGCAGTTCACGACTAGCGGGAGGTAGGAAATACTTC	CASSSRLAGGRKYF
TRBV27	TRBJ2-5	-	16	TRBD2	TGTGCCAGCAGTTTATCGCGGACTAGCGGGACAGAGACCCAGTACTTC	CASSLSRTSGTETQYF
TRBV7-2	TRBJ2-3	-	18	-	TGTGCCAGCAGCCCCGCTGGCTTTTTAGCGGAAAGCACAGATACGCAGTATTTT	CASSPAGFLAESTDTQYF
TRBV29-1	TRBJ2-1	-	12	TRBD2	TGCAGCGGGGGACTAGCGGGACCAGTGCAGTTCTTC	CSGGLAGPVQFF
TRBV15	TRBJ2-3	-	15	TRBD2	TGTGCCACCAGCGACTTTAGCGGGGGAAAGGATACGCAGTATTTT	CATSDFSGGKDTQYF
TRBV19	TRBJ2-2	-	14	-	TGTGCCAGTCAAATTAACAGGGACACCGGGGAGCTGTTTTTT	CASQINRDTGELFF
TRBV5-1	TRBJ1-5	-	15	-	TGCGCCAGCAGCCGAGGCGGGGGGGCCAATCAGCCCCAGCATTTT	CASSRGGGANQPQHF
TRBV6-2/TRBV6-3	TRBJ1-5	-	13	-	TGTGCCAGCAGCGGGCCTCGGAATCAGCCCCAGCATTTT	CASSGPRNQPQHF
TRBV5-4	TRBJ1-1	few	15	TRBD1	TGTGCCAGCAGCCGACGGACAGGACAGAACACTGAAGCTTTCTTT	CASSRRTGQNTEAFF
TRBV29-1	TRBJ2-7	-	13	TRBD1	TGCAGCGTTGTTAAAGGACAGGCCTACGAGCAGTACTTC	CSVVKGQAYEQYF
TRBV6-6	TRBJ2-7	-	14	-	TGTGCCAGCAGAAAGCCGGGACAATTATACGAGCAGTACTTC	CASRKPGQLYEQYF
TRBV6-1	TRBJ2-1	-	18	-	TGTGCCAGCAGTGATTCCTTGTTGCGGAGGAGCTCCTACAATGAGCAGTTCTTC	CASSDSLLRRSSYNEQFF
TRBV28	TRBJ1-5	-	12	-	TGTGCCAGCAGCTCCGTAGATCAGCCCCAGCATTTT	CASSSVDQPQHF
TRBV28	TRBJ2-1	-	16	-	TGTGCCAGCAGTTCGAATAAAGGCGACAGTTACAATGAGCAGTTCTTC	CASSSNKGDSYNEQFF
TRBV5-1	TRBJ1-2	-	15	TRBD1	TGCGCCAGCAGCTTAGGGGACAGGGGTGACTATGGCTACACCTTC	CASSLGDRGDYGYTF
TRBV6-2/TRBV6-3	TRBJ1-1	-	15	-	TGTGCCAGCAGTTTTCACTCCCGACAGCTGGGAGAAGCTTTCTTT	CASSFHSRQLGEAFF